This T cell receptor (beta chain) was sequenced during a study of CD8+CD57+ T cells in acquired aplastic anemia. The overall study: Sorted CD4+ and CD8+ cells gave an average of around 3.1 ug of DNA. Overall study findings and caveats: Patients had around 30 CD8+ CDR3 sequences in common with controls (the shared set). Significance was not reached for CD8+ Simpson's diversity between patients and controls.

Patients chosen for sequencing had shown CD8+CD57+ cell expansion by flow cytometry. Severe acquired aplastic anemia was diagnosed in all patients. Genomic DNA was employed as the template in profiling TCR beta VDJ and CDR3. Each CDR3 protein is one row after TCRdb ran MiXCR on the reads. The sample contains 200,000 to 300,000 distinct CDR3 sequences, 82% of which appear only once. Points on this clonotype: Its antigen is still unknown. No DNA is shown, since the ends of the CDR3 on it are uncertain; the CDR3 is the one TCRdb lists.

Germline lookup yields CDR1 SGDLS and CDR2 YYNGEE. A total of 14 residues make up the CDR3, ends included. The chain uses TRBV9 and TRBJ1-1; the D segment call TRBD1 is taken from the table without a DNA check. The TCR originated in a human donor with aplastic anemia. The sequenced material came from sorted CD4+, CD8+, or CD8+CD57+ T cells (not recorded which) from PBMCs. CDR3 amino acids: CASGRDGNIQYFVF.